Following are 14 T cell receptor beta chains from one sample sequenced in a study of cytomegalovirus exposure and HLA in healthy donors. The PCR had 60 Vbeta and 13 Jbeta primers. Clones were read by immunoSEQ multiplex PCR, and TCRdb kept only the in-frame ones, dropping some. The repertoire holds 55,000 to 70,000 clones, with approximately 83% as singletons. Sequencing used PBMCs. Receptor source: a human donor in good health.

The chain joins TRBV30 to TRBJ1-4; D uncertain. The V end lost 0 bases, the J end lost 5 bases, and 10 bases lay between the germline ends. CDR1 and CDR2 (germline): GTSNPN, SVGIG (reference sequence). The CDR3 loop spans 14 amino acids. In DNA form, the CDR3 reads TGTGCCTGGAGTGTCGTCCTTGGCAATGAAAAACTGTTTTTT. Translating it yields CAWSVVLGNEKLFF.

This chain connects TRBV19 to TRBJ2-1; 7 nucleotides line up with TRBD1. CDR3 size: 14 residues. CDR1 and CDR2 from the germline V gene are LNHDA and SQIVND (reference sequence). Germline trimming cut 6 bases from V and 6 bases from J; bases unmatched to any gene: 8. The DNA of the CDR3 is TGTGCCAGTAGCCAAACAGGGGTACTCAATGAGCAGTTCTTC. It specifies CASSQTGVLNEQFF.

The V gene is TRBV4-1, the J gene TRBJ1-6; D gene ambiguous. Trimming left V 3 bases short and J 3 bases short, with 9 bases between. The CDR3 is 15 residues long. From germline, CDR1 is MGHRA and CDR2 YSYEKL. The CDR3 bases are TGCGCCAGCAGCCATTTAACGGTCTATAATTCACCCCTCCACTTT. Encoded protein: CASSHLTVYNSPLHF.

This clone was observed once. The J gene is TRBJ2-2, the V gene TRBV10-1; the D is unclear. This CDR3 comprises 18 residues. The germline V and J ends were trimmed by 0 bases and 4 bases, with 18 bases remaining between them. Germline loops: CDR1 WNHNN, CDR2 SYGVQD (reference sequence). The CDR3 DNA reads TGCGCCAGCAGTGAGTCTAGCCTGCCCCGGCTCGGCACCGGGGAGCTGTTTTTT. Translating gives CASSESSLPRLGTGELFF.

The rearrangement joins TRBV7-2 to TRBJ1-6; D is ambiguous. The V gene's germline CDR1 is SGHTA and CDR2 FQGNSA. This CDR3 spans 14 amino acids. V shed 5 bases and J shed 9 bases, with 14 bases lying between them. CDR3 DNA: TGTGCCAGCAGCCTAAGTGGACTAGGTTCACCCCTCCACTTT. Translated, it gives CASSLSGLGSPLHF.

This chain connects TRBV29-1 to TRBJ2-1, with a weak D call TRBD1 (5 bases). V lost 3 bases and J lost 8, with 11 bases in between. This CDR3 region has 12 residues. CDR1 SQVTM and CDR2 ANQGSEA come from the germline V gene. The CDR3 bases are TGCAGCGTTGAGGTAATAGGGGATGAGCAGTTCTTC. It yields the protein CSVEVIGDEQFF.

J is TRBJ2-5 and V is TRBV9; possibly TRBD2 for D (5 bases). Trimming pared 1 base from V and 4 bases from J, leaving 14 bases between. The CDR3 loop spans 15 amino acids. Per the germline V gene, CDR1 is SGDLS and CDR2 is YYNGEE. The CDR3 is CASSVSPSRLETQYF. CDR3 bases: TGTGCCAGCAGCGTATCGCCTAGCCGTTTAGAGACCCAGTACTTC.

V is TRBV5-1 and J is TRBJ1-5; D unresolved. The CDR3 runs to 13 residues. V was pared by 1 base and J by 4 bases, with 6 bases between. Per the germline V gene, CDR1 is SGHRS and CDR2 is YFSETQ. CDR3 residues: CASSLRGNQPQHF. CDR3 DNA sequence: TGCGCCAGCAGCTTGCGCGGGAATCAGCCCCAGCATTTT.

The chain combines TRBV19 with TRBJ2-5; 8 bases are shared with TRBD2. J was trimmed by 4 bases and V by 9 bases; bases with no gene match: 7. The length of the CDR3 is 13 residues. CDR1 and CDR2 from the germline V gene are LNHDA and SQIVND (reference sequence). CDR3 nucleotide sequence: TGTGCCAGCCAGCGGGAGTTAGGAGAGACCCAGTACTTC. This sequence encodes CASQRELGETQYF.

This chain uses TRBV4-2 with TRBJ2-1; perhaps TRBD2 as D (5 bases). V lost 1 base to trimming and J lost 7 bases, with 23 bases between them. Per the germline V gene, CDR1 is LGHNA and CDR2 is YNFKEQ. This CDR3 comprises 18 residues. In DNA, the CDR3 is TGTGCCAGCAGCCAAGGAAGCTTTGGGGAGACGGTCGGGAATGAGCAGTTCTTC. It codes for CASSQGSFGETVGNEQFF.

The chain couples TRBV7-2 to TRBJ2-3; D not resolved. Trimming shortened V by 2 bases and J by 2 bases, and 8 bases separated the two germline ends. The CDR3 covers 14 residues. The germline V gene has CDR1 SGHTA and CDR2 FQGNSA. CDR3 nucleotide sequence: TGTGCCAGCAGCTTATTCCTAGTCACAGATACGCAGTATTTT. The encoded protein is CASSLFLVTDTQYF.

The sample holds one count of this clone. The CDR3 DNA is TGTGCCAGCAGCGGGGCGGGGACTTCAGATACGCAGTATTTT. As protein: CASSGAGTSDTQYF. The chain couples TRBV5-4 to TRBJ2-3; D perhaps matches TRBD2 (6 bases). This CDR3 has 14 amino acids. In germline, CDR1 is SGHNT, CDR2 YYREEE (reference sequence). The V end lost 4 bases, the J end lost 4 bases, and 13 bases lay between the germline ends.

The V and J genes are TRBV27 and TRBJ1-2; TRBD1 agrees at 8 bases. Germline V gives CDR1 MNHEY, CDR2 SMNVEV (reference sequence). The junction had 6 bases not matched to a gene; V was cut back by 4 bases and J by 5 bases. The length of the CDR3 is 14 residues. CDR3 DNA sequence: TGTGCCAGCAGTTCCGGACAGGGCCTGTATGGCTACACCTTC. Translated, it gives CASSSGQGLYGYTF.

The genes are TRBV6-1 and TRBJ1-4; no clear D gene. Germline CDR1 MNHNS, CDR2 SASEGT. This CDR3 spans 16 amino acids. Deletions cut 2 bases from V and 7 bases from J, with 17 bases between. The CDR3 loop is CASSERSGGWREKLFF. Written as DNA, the CDR3 is TGTGCCAGCAGTGAAAGGTCTGGAGGGTGGCGTGAAAAACTGTTTTTT.